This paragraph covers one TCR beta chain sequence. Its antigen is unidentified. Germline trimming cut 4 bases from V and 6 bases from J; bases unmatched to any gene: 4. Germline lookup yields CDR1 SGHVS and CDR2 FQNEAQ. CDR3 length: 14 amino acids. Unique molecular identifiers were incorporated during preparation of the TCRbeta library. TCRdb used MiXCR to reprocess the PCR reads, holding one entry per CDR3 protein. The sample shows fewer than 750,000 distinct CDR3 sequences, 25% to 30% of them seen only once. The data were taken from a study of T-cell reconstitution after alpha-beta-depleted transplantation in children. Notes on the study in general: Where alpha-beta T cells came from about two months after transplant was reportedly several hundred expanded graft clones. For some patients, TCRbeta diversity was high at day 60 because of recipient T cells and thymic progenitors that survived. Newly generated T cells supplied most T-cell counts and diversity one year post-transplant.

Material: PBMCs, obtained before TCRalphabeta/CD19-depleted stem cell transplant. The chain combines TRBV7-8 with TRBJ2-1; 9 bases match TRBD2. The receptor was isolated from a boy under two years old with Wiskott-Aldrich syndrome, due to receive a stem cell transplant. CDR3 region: CASSWLSGGNEQFF. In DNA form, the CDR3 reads TGTGCCAGCAGCTGGCTTAGCGGGGGCAATGAGCAGTTCTTC. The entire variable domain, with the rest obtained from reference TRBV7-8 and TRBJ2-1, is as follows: GAGVSQSPRYKVAKRGQDVALRCDPISGHVSLFWYQQALGQGPEFLTYFQNEAQLDKSGLPSDRFFAERPEGSVSTLKIQRTQQEDSAVYLCASSWLSGGNEQFFGPGTRLTVL.